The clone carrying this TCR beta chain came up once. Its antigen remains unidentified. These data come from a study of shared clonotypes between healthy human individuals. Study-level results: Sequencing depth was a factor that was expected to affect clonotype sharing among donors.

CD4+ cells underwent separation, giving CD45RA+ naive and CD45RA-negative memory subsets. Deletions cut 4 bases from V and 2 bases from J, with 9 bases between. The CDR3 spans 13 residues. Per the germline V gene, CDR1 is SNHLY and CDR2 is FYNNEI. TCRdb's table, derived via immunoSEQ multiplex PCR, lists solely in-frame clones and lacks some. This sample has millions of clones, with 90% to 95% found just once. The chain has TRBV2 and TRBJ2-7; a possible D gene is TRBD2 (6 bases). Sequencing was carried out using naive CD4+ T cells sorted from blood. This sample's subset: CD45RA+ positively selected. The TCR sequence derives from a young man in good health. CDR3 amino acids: CASSVRLAYEQYF. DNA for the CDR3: TGTGCCAGCAGTGTAAGACTAGCCTACGAGCAGTACTTC. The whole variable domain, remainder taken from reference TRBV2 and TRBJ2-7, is EPEVTQTPSHQVTQMGQEVILRCVPISNHLYFYWYRQILGQKVEFLVSFYNNEISEKSEIFDDQFSVERPDGSNFTLKIRSTKLEDSAMYFCASSVRLAYEQYFGPGTRLTVT.